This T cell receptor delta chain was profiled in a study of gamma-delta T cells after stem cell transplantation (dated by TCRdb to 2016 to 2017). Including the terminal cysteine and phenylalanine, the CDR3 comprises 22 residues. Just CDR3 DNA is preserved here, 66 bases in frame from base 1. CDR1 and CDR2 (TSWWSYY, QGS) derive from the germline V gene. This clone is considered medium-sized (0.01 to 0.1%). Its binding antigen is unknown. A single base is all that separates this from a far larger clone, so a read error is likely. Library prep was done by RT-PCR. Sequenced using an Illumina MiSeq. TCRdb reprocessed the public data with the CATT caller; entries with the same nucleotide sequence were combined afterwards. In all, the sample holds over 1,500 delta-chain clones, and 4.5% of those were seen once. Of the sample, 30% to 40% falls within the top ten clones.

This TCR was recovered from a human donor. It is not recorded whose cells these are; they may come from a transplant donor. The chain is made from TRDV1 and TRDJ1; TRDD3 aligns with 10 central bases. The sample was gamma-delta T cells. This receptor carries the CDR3 CAPGESPISYYWGIRGTDKLIF. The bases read TGTGCTCCTGGGGAAAGCCCCATATCTTATTACTGGGGGATCAGGGGCACCGATAAACTCATCTTT.